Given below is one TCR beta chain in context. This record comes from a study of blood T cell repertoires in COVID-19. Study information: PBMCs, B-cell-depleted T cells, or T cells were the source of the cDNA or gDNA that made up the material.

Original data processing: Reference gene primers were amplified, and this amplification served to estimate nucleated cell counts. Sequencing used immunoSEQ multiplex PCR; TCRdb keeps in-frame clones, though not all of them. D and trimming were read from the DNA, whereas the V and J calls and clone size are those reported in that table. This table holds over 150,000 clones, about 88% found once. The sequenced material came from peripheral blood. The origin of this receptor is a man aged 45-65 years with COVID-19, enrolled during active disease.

This chain's CDR3 is CASSLGAGGPHEQYF. CDR3 bases: TGTGCCAGCAGCTTAGGCGCGGGGGGGCCCCACGAGCAGTACTTC. The rearrangement uses TRBV11-2 and TRBJ2-7, with 9 bases fitting TRBD2. Unmatched junction bases numbered 6, after V lost 1 base and J lost 5 bases. Germline V CDR1 and CDR2: SGHAT, FQNNGV. This CDR3 has 15 amino acids.